The 16 T cell receptor beta chains below all came from one sample that was sequenced in a study of Graves' ophthalmopathy and Graves' hyperthyroidism. The authors amplified TCR beta CDR3 regions, and they did so from RNA transcripts for repertoire sequencing. The library came from an HTBI-primed first-round RT-PCR and a second-round multiplex PCR. TCRdb re-derived calls from the multiplex PCR reads in MiXCR, one entry per CDR3 protein. This sample has about 740,000 distinct CDR3 sequences, with approximately 40% found just once. The specimen sequenced was peripheral blood. All receptors derive from an adult man with Graves' ophthalmopathy.

This clonotype has at least ten counts. V is TRBV7-2 and J is TRBJ1-1; D ambiguous. This CDR3 is built from 13 residues. Germline V gene lookup returns CDR1 SGHTA and CDR2 FQGNSA. Trimming removed 1 base from V and 5 bases from J, with 8 bases in between. The CDR3 DNA reads as TGTGCCAGCAGCTTAGGGGGAATGACTGAAGCTTTCTTT. Protein sequence: CASSLGGMTEAFF.

V and J are TRBV15 and TRBJ1-4; D gene ambiguous. The V end lost 11 bases, the J end lost 0 bases, and 13 bases lay between the germline ends. The CDR3 totals 14 residues. The V gene's germline CDR1 is LNHNV and CDR2 YYDKDF (reference sequence). The CDR3 DNA follows: TGTGCCGCCAACCTGCGGGCAACTAATGAAAAACTGTTTTTT. Protein product: CAANLRATNEKLFF.

The chain recombines TRBV6-5 with TRBJ2-7, with D possibly matching TRBD2 (6 bases). Germline CDR1 and CDR2: MNHEY and SVGAGI. V lost 5 bases to trimming and J lost 3 bases, with 11 bases between them. The CDR3 has 13 amino acids. The CDR3: CASSRGSVYEQYF. The DNA for the CDR3 is TGTGCCAGCAGTCGGGGGAGTGTCTACGAGCAGTACTTC.

This chain connects TRBV6-5 to TRBJ1-1; perhaps TRBD1 as D (6 bases). V lost 5 bases and J lost 7, with 20 bases in between. Germline V gene data show CDR1 as MNHEY and CDR2 as SVGAGI. This CDR3 comprises 15 residues. DNA for the CDR3: TGTGCCAGCAGTCGCGATCGGGGGGGCCGCTTTGAAGCTTTCTTT. This codes for CASSRDRGGRFEAFF.

The chain is built from TRBV19 and TRBJ1-6; TRBD1 matches 7 bases. Trimming took 6 bases from V and 8 from J; bases not matched to a gene: 7. This CDR3 is 14 amino acids long. In germline, CDR1 is LNHDA, CDR2 SQIVND (reference sequence). CDR3 in DNA: TGTGCCAGTAGCCCGACAGGGACGTATTCACCCCTCCACTTT. It translates to CASSPTGTYSPLHF.

This clonotype was observed a few times. The chain carries TRBV5-5 and TRBJ2-5; 9 bases align to TRBD2. Per the germline V gene, CDR1 is SGHKS and CDR2 is YYEKEE (reference sequence). The V and J ends lost 0 bases and 6 bases, in that order; junction bases with no gene match: 9. The CDR3 loop spans 16 amino acids. The CDR3 is CASSLDVREGFQTQYF. For the CDR3, the DNA is TGTGCCAGCAGCTTGGACGTGCGGGAGGGCTTTCAGACCCAGTACTTC.

This clonotype was seen at least ten times. The chain has TRBV7-2 and TRBJ1-3, with 7 bases lining up with TRBD1. J lost 0 bases, V lost 5 bases, and 10 bases had no gene match. CDR3 length equals 17 residues. Germline V gene lookup returns CDR1 SGHTA and CDR2 FQGNSA. CDR3 DNA: TGTGCCAGCAGCCGGTTACCGGGACAGAACTCTGGAAACACCATATATTTT. This sequence encodes CASSRLPGQNSGNTIYF. The full variable domain, in which reference TRBV7-2 and TRBJ1-3 provide the parts outside the CDR3, is GAGVSQSPSNKVTEKGKDVELRCDPISGHTALYWYRQSLGQGLEFLIYFQGNSAPDKSGLPSDRFSAERTGGSVSTLTIQRTQQEDSAVYLCASSRLPGQNSGNTIYFGEGSWLTVV.

This rearrangement joins TRBV10-3 to TRBJ1-2, with D unresolved. CDR1 and CDR2 from the germline V gene are ENHRY and SYGVKD. The CDR3 sequence is 9 residues long. The V gene lost 11 bases and the J gene lost 7 bases, with 8 bases spanning the gap. This chain's CDR3 is CALRSGYTF. The CDR3, as DNA: TGTGCCCTTAGGAGTGGCTACACCTTC.

This chain uses TRBV29-1 with TRBJ2-5; 12 nucleotides match TRBD2. Germline CDR1 reads SQVTM; CDR2 reads ANQGSEA. The V gene end was trimmed by 8 bases and the J gene end by 1 base; junction bases not matched to a gene: 8. The CDR3 is made up of 15 amino acids. CDR3 in amino acids: CSTLLAGGLQETQYF. The CDR3 DNA is TGCAGCACCCTACTAGCGGGAGGCCTCCAAGAGACCCAGTACTTC.

The rearrangement joins TRBV10-3 to TRBJ2-5; D is undetermined. This CDR3 spans 14 amino acids. Trimming removed 10 bases from V and 2 bases from J, with 17 bases in between. The germline V gene encodes CDR1 ENHRY and CDR2 SYGVKD. Here the CDR3 reads CASSPPIGQETQYF. The CDR3 nucleotides read TGTGCCAGCTCACCACCGATTGGGCAAGAGACCCAGTACTTC.

This clonotype was detected only a few times. V is TRBV25-1 and J is TRBJ1-4, with D possibly being TRBD1 (6 bases). Germline-derived CDR1 and CDR2 are MGHDK and SYGVNS. The CDR3 has 13 residues. V dropped 6 bases and J dropped 7 bases, with 12 bases sitting between them. Here the CDR3 reads CASRQGTLEKLFF. CDR3 DNA: TGTGCCAGCAGACAAGGGACACTTGAAAAACTGTTTTTT. Supplemented by reference TRBV25-1 and TRBJ1-4, the full variable domain reads EADIYQTPRYLVIGTGKKITLECSQTMGHDKMYWYQQDPGMELHLIHYSYGVNSTEKGDLSSESTVSRIRTEHFPLTLESARPSHTSQYLCASRQGTLEKLFFGSGTQLSVL.

The chain carries TRBV15 and TRBJ1-4; a weak D match, TRBD1 (5 bases). The CDR3 consists of 17 residues. CDR1 is LNHNV and CDR2 is YYDKDF in the germline V gene (reference sequence). The germline V and J ends were trimmed by 5 bases and 0 bases, with 16 bases remaining between them. This chain's CDR3 is CATSLPGGGTTNEKLFF. The CDR3 bases are TGTGCCACCAGCCTCCCAGGCGGGGGGACAACTAATGAAAAACTGTTTTTT.

To note about this clonotype: Because it lacks the conserved phenylalanine or tryptophan at the end, this CDR3 is likely a read error. The DNA is omitted, as the CDR3 cannot be located on it reliably, and the CDR3 follows TCRdb's listing. V usage is TRBV2 and J usage is TRBJ1-3. Germline assignment: CDR1 SNHLY and CDR2 FYNNEI. The CDR3 is made up of 8 amino acids, end residues included. CDR3 region: CASSGSGS.

This clonotype was counted only a few times. The V call is TRBV6-4, the J call TRBJ2-7; D not resolved. This CDR3 region has 13 residues. V gave up 7 bases and J gave up 0 bases, with 10 bases separating them. The germline V gene has CDR1 MRHNA and CDR2 SNTAGT. The DNA for the CDR3 is TGTGCCAGCAACATGCAGAGCTCCTACGAGCAGTACTTC. Protein product: CASNMQSSYEQYF.

This clonotype has a count of ten or more. The V and J genes are TRBV29-1 and TRBJ1-2, with no clear D. This CDR3 is built from 12 residues. Per germline, CDR1 SQVTM and CDR2 ANQGSEA. The germline V and J ends were trimmed by 4 bases and 6 bases, with 12 bases remaining between them. The CDR3 protein is CSVAGVWDGYTF. For the CDR3, the DNA is TGCAGCGTTGCTGGAGTATGGGATGGCTACACCTTC.

The V gene is TRBV9, the J gene TRBJ1-2, with a tentative D call TRBD1 (6 bases). The germline gives CDR1 SGDLS, CDR2 YYNGEE. V lost 0 bases and J 7 bases, leaving 10 bases between the germline ends. The CDR3 runs 13 residues. The CDR3 DNA reads TGTGCCAGCAGCGTAGGGGGGGCCGCTGGCTACACCTTC. As protein: CASSVGGAAGYTF.